This T cell receptor beta chain stems from a study of response to subunit inactivated influenza vaccine. Study outcomes and limitations: Seasonal influenza vaccination, on each occasion, was suggested by the authors to recruit few new T cells.

As concerns this clonotype: Its antigen is currently unknown.

TCRdb passed the RT-PCR reads through MiXCR, listing each CDR3 protein once. The table includes under 950,000 distinct CDR3 sequences, around 21% detected once. V shed 3 bases and J 4 bases; nucleotides not matched to a gene: 9. CDR1 and CDR2 (germline): MGHRA, YSYEKL. The CDR3 has 15 amino acids. The chain combines TRBV4-1 with TRBJ2-7; 7 bases agree with TRBD1. The sequences come from PBMCs from blood, collected around 5 days after vaccination. This clonotype was sampled from a man aged 50 to 60 who received an inactivated influenza vaccine. Here the CDR3 DNA reads TGCGCCAGCAGCCAGCTACAGGGGTGGCGATACGAGCAGTACTTC. Amino acids: CASSQLQGWRYEQYF.